Given below is one T cell receptor beta chain in context. Its matching antigen is unknown. These data come from a study of identical twins. The study, taken as a whole, reports: Invariant MAIT and iNKT cells are populations that could partly confound zero-insertion analyses.

One entry per CDR3 protein results from TCRdb running MiXCR on the 5' RACE reads. The sample lists 700,000 or so distinct CDR3 sequences; under 9% were seen once. The germline V gene encodes CDR1 LGHNA and CDR2 YSLEER. This CDR3 region has 17 residues. V lost 0 bases and J 3 bases, leaving 16 bases between the germline ends. These data were also reused for a study on yellow fever vaccine responses in identical twins.

Sequencing was performed on PBMCs. J is TRBJ2-3 and V is TRBV4-3; possibly TRBD1 for D (6 bases). This clonotype was obtained from a woman under 30 in good health. CDR3: CASSQDGSGRGTDTQYF. CDR3 in DNA: TGCGCCAGCAGCCAAGATGGTAGTGGCAGGGGAACAGATACGCAGTATTTT.